Shown below are 6 T cell receptor beta chains from a single sample sequenced in a study of cytotoxic CD8 clonotypes in ibrutinib-treated CLL. Sequencing was performed with immunoSEQ multiplex PCR; in TCRdb, only in-frame clones are kept and a portion is missing. This sample carries 300,000 to 400,000 clones, about 64% of them seen once, and the ten largest clones take 5% to 6.5%. Material: PBMCs, obtained after 36 months of ibrutinib treatment. These receptors originate from a human donor with chronic lymphocytic leukemia.

The V call is TRBV10-1, the J call TRBJ1-2; the match to TRBD1 covers 7 bases. V dropped 10 bases and J dropped 4; count of bases not matched to a gene: 12. Germline V lookup: CDR1 WNHNN, CDR2 SYGVQD (reference sequence). The CDR3 is made up of 14 amino acids. The CDR3 DNA reads TGCGCCACAGACAGGGAGAGGTGCCCCTATGGCTACACCTTC. Translation gives CATDRERCPYGYTF.

The chain is built from TRBV5-8 and TRBJ1-4; D is ambiguous. Deletions cut 0 bases from V and 12 bases from J, with 15 bases between. The germline V gene has CDR1 SGHTS and CDR2 YDEGEE. The CDR3 is 14 residues long. CDR3 in amino acids: CASSLVPISRELFF. Written as DNA, the CDR3 is TGTGCCAGCAGCTTGGTTCCAATTAGCCGGGAACTGTTTTTT.

Regarding this clone: The sample contains more than one DNA sequence encoding this CDR3. The rearrangement joins TRBV5-6 to TRBJ1-2; no clear D gene. Germline-derived CDR1 and CDR2 are SGHDT and YYEEEE. This CDR3 region has 13 residues. The ends were cut back, 0 bases at V and 4 bases at J, with 7 bases in the middle. CDR3 residues: CASSLGTAYGYTF. As DNA, the CDR3 is TGTGCCAGCAGCTTGGGGACTGCCTATGGCTACACCTTC.

The chain recombines TRBV11-3 with TRBJ2-7; no clear D gene. Germline V gene lookup returns CDR1 SGHNT and CDR2 YENEEA. V was shortened by 1 base and J by 2 bases, with 6 bases between the two germline ends. CDR3 length: 13 amino acids. The CDR3 DNA is TGTGCCAGCAGCTTAGTCTCGCCCTACGAGCAGTACTTC. This translates into CASSLVSPYEQYF.

This clone was seen only a few times. V usage is TRBV15 and J usage is TRBJ2-5, with D possibly TRBD2 on 5 matching bases. This CDR3 spans 16 amino acids. Between the trimmed V and J ends, which lost 0 bases and 5 bases, there was a span of 16 bases. Germline values: CDR1 LNHNV, CDR2 YYDKDF (reference sequence). CDR3 sequence: CATSRDRVGVGETQYF. The DNA for the CDR3 is TGTGCCACCAGCAGAGATCGGGTGGGAGTTGGGGAGACCCAGTACTTC. Based on the CDR3 plus reference TRBV15 and TRBJ2-5, the full variable domain is DAMVIQNPRYQVTQFGKPVTLSCSQTLNHNVMYWYQQKSSQAPKLLFHYYDKDFNNEADTPDNFQSRRPNTSFCFLDIRSPGLGDTAMYLCATSRDRVGVGETQYFGPGTRLLVL.

The V and J genes are TRBV5-5 and TRBJ2-7; TRBD1 matches at 9 bases. The germline V gene encodes CDR1 SGHKS and CDR2 YYEKEE (reference sequence). V lost 5 bases, J lost 6 bases, and 9 bases stayed unmatched. This CDR3 is 14 amino acids long. CDR3 DNA sequence: TGTGCCAGCAGTACAGGGGGCGCCGGCTTCGAGCAGTACTTC. Translating gives CASSTGGAGFEQYF.